This T cell receptor (beta chain) was sequenced for a study of T-cell reconstitution after alpha-beta-depleted transplantation in children. Study-wide points: The main origin of T-cell counts and diversity one year after transplant was newly produced T cells. Some patients showed high day-60 TCRbeta diversity, which derived from surviving recipient T cells and thymic progenitors. Expanded graft clones numbering several hundred reportedly gave rise to alpha-beta T cells about two months after transplant.

As it was prepared, the TCRbeta library received unique molecular identifiers. MiXCR was run by TCRdb on the PCR reads, yielding one entry per CDR3 protein. The sample lists approximately 500,000 distinct CDR3 sequences, 25% to 30% occurring once. Trimming cost V 4 bases and J 0 bases; bases outside gene matches: 6. Germline V CDR1 and CDR2: KGHSH, LQKENI. This CDR3 has 15 residues. This clonotype was counted a few times. The antigen is undetermined. The rearrangement joins TRBV18 to TRBJ2-7; 7 bases agree with TRBD1. The sequences come from PBMCs, collected before TCRalphabeta/CD19-depleted stem cell transplant. The receptor was isolated from a boy in the first two years of life with Wiskott-Aldrich syndrome, due to receive a stem cell transplant. CDR3 amino acids: CASSLGQDLSYEQYF. For the CDR3, the DNA is TGTGCCAGCTCACTTGGACAGGACCTCTCCTACGAGCAGTACTTC.